Presented here are 31 T cell receptor beta chains from one specimen sequenced in a study of T cell responses to AZD1222 COVID-19 vaccine. Assay used: immunoSEQ multiplex PCR; TCRdb lists only in-frame clones, some missing. In the table there are around 79,000 clones, 87% of which are singletons. The sample was peripheral blood, taken on day 0 of AZD1222 vaccination. These TCRs come from an adult in good health.

This chain uses TRBV6-6 with TRBJ1-2; 7 positions agree with TRBD1. Trimming removed 5 bases from V and 4 bases from J; junction bases left unmatched: 10. CDR1 MNHNY and CDR2 SVGAGI come from the germline V gene (reference sequence). CDR3 length equals 15 residues. CDR3 in amino acids: CASSTGTANSYGYTF. Here the CDR3 DNA reads TGTGCCAGCAGTACCGGGACAGCAAACAGCTATGGCTACACCTTC.

The J gene is TRBJ2-3, the V gene TRBV6-2 or TRBV6-3; D is unresolved. The CDR3 contains 13 residues. V gave up 5 bases and J gave up 8 bases, with 14 bases separating them. The germline V gene has CDR1 MNHEY and CDR2 SVGEGT. CDR3 residues: CASSPELSVTQYF. The CDR3 nucleotides are TGTGCCAGCAGTCCCGAGTTGAGTGTTACGCAGTATTTT.

V is TRBV20-1 and J is TRBJ1-2; D remains unclear. The germline V gene has CDR1 DFQATT and CDR2 SNEGSKA (reference sequence). The CDR3 runs to 14 residues. The ends were cut back, 3 bases at V and 2 bases at J, with 13 bases in the middle. The CDR3 DNA reads as TGCAGTGCTAGTGGGTCTGGGCGAAACTATGGCTACACCTTC. Translated: CSASGSGRNYGYTF.

The V call is TRBV6-2 or TRBV6-3, the J call TRBJ1-5, with D possibly TRBD1 on 5 matching bases. The germline V gene has CDR1 MNHEY and CDR2 SVGEGT. CDR3 length: 15 amino acids. Trimming removed 2 bases from V and 2 bases from J, with 10 bases in between. CDR3 coding DNA: TGTGCCAGCAGTTACCCAAGACAGCGCAATCAGCCCCAGCATTTT. Amino acid sequence: CASSYPRQRNQPQHF.

The CDR3 bases are TGTGCCAGCAGCTTGACAGGGGGCTCTAGCACCGGGGAGCTGTTTTTT. Translated: CASSLTGGSSTGELFF. The chain has TRBV7-8 and TRBJ2-2, with 10 bases aligning to TRBD1. Per the germline V gene, CDR1 is SGHVS and CDR2 is FQNEAQ. The CDR3 runs 16 residues. V trimming: 3 bases; J trimming: 4 bases; junction bases outside the gene matches: 5.

The chain employs TRBV30 and TRBJ1-3; D unclear. The CDR3 is made up of 12 amino acids. Germline values: CDR1 GTSNPN, CDR2 SVGIG (reference sequence). Trimming took 0 bases from V and 3 from J, leaving 3 bases between them. CDR3 bases: TGTGCCTGGAGTGTACATGGAAACACCATATATTTT. The encoded protein is CAWSVHGNTIYF.

The chain has TRBV7-2 and TRBJ1-2; D remains ambiguous. This CDR3 has 13 amino acids. V lost 4 bases and J lost 4, with 10 bases in between. Germline V gene data show CDR1 as SGHTA and CDR2 as FQGNSA. This chain's CDR3 is CASSSPESYGYTF. CDR3 bases: TGTGCCAGCAGCTCCCCGGAGAGCTATGGCTACACCTTC.

As concerns this clone: Other DNA sequences of this sample code for an identical CDR3. The chain couples TRBV5-1 to TRBJ1-1; possible D gene TRBD1, 5 bases. Deletions cut 0 bases from V and 1 base from J, with 10 bases between. Germline loops: CDR1 SGHRS, CDR2 YFSETQ. This CDR3 is 15 amino acids long. The CDR3 here is CASSLVGTANTEAFF. For the CDR3, the DNA is TGCGCCAGCAGCTTGGTGGGGACCGCGAACACTGAAGCTTTCTTT.

J is TRBJ1-1 and V is TRBV7-2, with 7 bases lining up with TRBD1. Trimming at V came to 3 bases and at J to 0 bases, leaving 4 bases not matched to a gene. CDR3 length: 15 amino acids. CDR1 and CDR2 from the germline V gene are SGHTA and FQGNSA. The CDR3 region has the DNA TGTGCCAGCAGCTTCCAGGGGGACATGAACACTGAAGCTTTCTTT. It is translated as CASSFQGDMNTEAFF.

The chain is built from TRBV19 and TRBJ2-5; 12 bases are shared with TRBD2. J was trimmed by 4 bases and V by 7 bases; bases with no gene match: 10. Germline V gene data show CDR1 as LNHDA and CDR2 as SQIVND (reference sequence). This CDR3 is built from 16 residues. The CDR3 here is CASTPSSGRARETQYF. Here the CDR3 DNA reads TGTGCCAGTACCCCCTCTAGCGGGAGGGCCAGAGAGACCCAGTACTTC.

The chain uses TRBV18 and TRBJ1-5, with D unclear. The CDR3 loop spans 15 amino acids. Trimming removed 4 bases from V and 1 base from J, with 11 bases in between. Germline V CDR1 and CDR2: KGHSH, LQKENI. CDR3 bases: TGTGCCAGCTCACGATTAGCAGAGAGCAATCAGCCCCAGCATTTT. This sequence encodes CASSRLAESNQPQHF.

The chain uses TRBV5-4 and TRBJ2-1; D ambiguous. With 2 bases removed from V and 5 bases from J, the gap between germline ends came to 11 bases. CDR1 SGHNT and CDR2 YYREEE come from the germline V gene (reference sequence). The CDR3 has 14 residues. CDR3 amino acids: CASSLDWANNEQFF. The CDR3, as DNA: TGTGCCAGCAGCTTAGACTGGGCGAACAATGAGCAGTTCTTC.

This clone was counted ten times or more. The chain links TRBV14 to TRBJ2-7, with a tentative D call TRBD2 (6 bases). V lost 6 bases and J 6 bases, leaving 21 bases between the germline ends. The CDR3 has 15 amino acids. Per germline, CDR1 SGHDN and CDR2 FVKESK. CDR3 coding DNA: TGTGCCAGCAGTCTACGGGACTCCTTTAGCTCCGAGCAGTACTTC. It codes for CASSLRDSFSSEQYF.

The V and J genes are TRBV5-1 and TRBJ2-7, with 7 bases aligning to TRBD2. The germline V gene has CDR1 SGHRS and CDR2 YFSETQ. The CDR3 extends over 15 amino acids. Trimming cost V 0 bases and J 6 bases; bases outside gene matches: 9. CDR3 bases: TGCGCCAGCAGCTTGGCCGGGACTCCGGGGGGCGAGCAGTACTTC. Translation gives CASSLAGTPGGEQYF.

The chain joins TRBV5-6 to TRBJ1-5; maybe TRBD1 (6 bases). The germline V gene has CDR1 SGHDT and CDR2 YYEEEE. V lost 4 bases, J lost 3 bases, and 17 bases lay in between. The CDR3 is 16 amino acids. For the CDR3, the DNA is TGTGCCAGCAGCGCACGGGGGGCCCATACCAATCAGCCCCAGCATTTT. It translates to CASSARGAHTNQPQHF.

This clone came up once. The chain employs TRBV29-1 and TRBJ2-2, with 7 bases fitting TRBD2. This CDR3 has 12 amino acids. The V and J ends lost 7 bases and 6 bases, in that order; junction bases with no gene match: 5. The germline V gene has CDR1 SQVTM and CDR2 ANQGSEA. The CDR3 DNA reads TGCAGCGCCACCCGGGAGGCCGGGGAGCTGTTTTTT. Translating gives CSATREAGELFF.

The V and J genes are TRBV6-5 and TRBJ1-1, with D possibly TRBD1 on 5 matching bases. V was clipped by 5 bases and J by 1 base, with 5 bases between them. This CDR3 spans 12 amino acids. The V gene's germline CDR1 is MNHEY and CDR2 SVGAGI. CDR3: CASSQGNTEAFF. The CDR3 region has the DNA TGTGCCAGCAGTCAGGGGAACACTGAAGCTTTCTTT.

This clone showed up just once. The chain combines TRBV19 with TRBJ2-1; 11 bases match TRBD2. Looked up from germline, CDR1 is LNHDA and CDR2 is SQIVND (reference sequence). The CDR3 sequence is 15 residues long. Germline trimming cut 0 bases from V and 10 bases from J; bases unmatched to any gene: 5. CDR3: CASSIESLAGGEQFF. CDR3 bases: TGTGCCAGTAGTATAGAAAGCCTAGCGGGGGGAGAGCAGTTCTTC.

The chain carries TRBV2 and TRBJ1-6; TRBD1 aligns across 7 bases. Germline V gene data show CDR1 as SNHLY and CDR2 as FYNNEI. This CDR3 comprises 14 residues. V shed 9 bases, J shed 6 bases, and the junction held 8 bases outside the gene matches. CDR3 in amino acids: CASASGQSNSPLHF. The CDR3 region has the DNA TGTGCCAGTGCGTCGGGACAGAGTAATTCACCCCTCCACTTT.

V is TRBV19 and J is TRBJ1-3; D is unresolved. This CDR3 contains 18 residues. The germline V gene has CDR1 LNHDA and CDR2 SQIVND (reference sequence). Trimming took off 5 bases at V and 3 bases at J, with 23 bases between the two ends. CDR3 region: CASSLRAPRSLGGNTIYF. DNA for the CDR3: TGTGCCAGTAGTTTGAGGGCCCCAAGATCACTCGGTGGAAACACCATATATTTT.

CDR3 sequence: CAWARGEDTEAFF. The CDR3 bases are TGTGCCTGGGCTCGTGGGGAGGACACTGAAGCTTTCTTT. This chain joins TRBV30 and TRBJ1-1; no definite D call. The CDR3 consists of 13 residues. The germline V and J ends were trimmed by 5 bases and 3 bases, with 13 bases remaining between them. CDR1 GTSNPN and CDR2 SVGIG come from the germline V gene (reference sequence). Variable domain in full (rest from reference TRBV30 and TRBJ1-1): SQTIHQWPATLVQPVGSPLSLECTVEGTSNPNLYWYRQAAGRGLQLLFYSVGIGQISSEVPQNLSASRPQDRQFILSSKKLLLSDSGFYLCAWARGEDTEAFFGQGTRLTVV.

The V gene is TRBV7-2, the J gene TRBJ1-2, with D unclear. Trimming pared 7 bases from V and 5 bases from J, leaving 26 bases between. Germline V gives CDR1 SGHTA, CDR2 FQGNSA. This CDR3 comprises 17 residues. CDR3 amino acids: CASIDETLEWARYGYTF. CDR3 in DNA: TGTGCCAGCATCGATGAAACGCTGGAGTGGGCTCGGTATGGCTACACCTTC.

This clone was picked up one time. The chain joins TRBV7-9 to TRBJ1-5; D is uncertain. This CDR3 spans 12 amino acids. The V gene's germline CDR1 is SEHNR and CDR2 FQNEAQ (reference sequence). V dropped 1 base and J dropped 8 bases, with 6 bases sitting between them. The CDR3 here is CASSLGEEPQHF. CDR3 nucleotide sequence: TGTGCCAGCAGCTTAGGTGAGGAGCCCCAGCATTTT.

The chain recombines TRBV10-3 with TRBJ2-1; TRBD2 agrees at 11 bases. The ends lost 7 bases at V and 9 bases at J; junction bases unmatched: 11. This CDR3 is built from 15 residues. Germline CDR1 reads ENHRY; CDR2 reads SYGVKD. The CDR3 spells CAITVTSGILGEQFF. As DNA, the CDR3 is TGTGCCATCACCGTGACTAGCGGGATATTGGGTGAGCAGTTCTTC.

The V call is TRBV3-1 (or the pseudogene TRBV3-2), the J call TRBJ2-7; the D is unclear. The V gene's germline CDR1 is LGHDT and CDR2 YNNKEL (reference sequence). V lost 4 bases to trimming and J lost 0 bases, with 10 bases between them. This CDR3 is built from 14 residues. The chain's CDR3 is CASSPSKGSYEQYF. The CDR3 nucleotides are TGTGCCAGCAGCCCCTCGAAGGGCTCCTACGAGCAGTACTTC.

The chain couples TRBV6-1 to TRBJ1-6; D is undetermined. Between the trimmed V and J ends, which lost 2 bases and 6 bases, there was a span of 8 bases. The CDR3 extends over 14 amino acids. Germline CDR1 and CDR2: MNHNS and SASEGT. The CDR3 region has the DNA TGTGCCAGCAGTGAATATGTGGGTAATTCACCCCTCCACTTT. Encoded protein: CASSEYVGNSPLHF.

This chain links TRBV6-1 with TRBJ2-7; 15 bases align to TRBD2. J lost 0 bases, V lost 2 bases, and 14 bases had no gene match. This CDR3 has 21 residues. Germline V lookup: CDR1 MNHNS, CDR2 SASEGT. The CDR3 reads CASSELLIPGTSGRSSYEQYF. CDR3 bases: TGTGCCAGCAGTGAATTGTTGATTCCCGGGACTAGCGGGAGGAGCTCCTACGAGCAGTACTTC.

The rearrangement links TRBV2 to TRBJ2-2; D ambiguous. CDR1 and CDR2 from the germline V gene are SNHLY and FYNNEI. The CDR3 is 13 residues long. V dropped 4 bases and J dropped 4 bases, with 7 bases sitting between them. Here the CDR3 reads CASSVGFTGELFF. Written as DNA, the CDR3 is TGTGCCAGCAGTGTGGGGTTCACCGGGGAGCTGTTTTTT.

This sequence joins TRBV2 and TRBJ1-2; TRBD1 aligns across 8 bases. In germline, CDR1 is SNHLY, CDR2 FYNNEI. Trimming at V came to 8 bases and at J to 5 bases, leaving 4 bases not matched to a gene. This CDR3 is 12 amino acids long. The CDR3 here is CASGTGPYGYTF. The CDR3 bases are TGTGCCAGCGGGACAGGCCCATATGGCTACACCTTC.

This clone turned up a few times. The rearrangement links TRBV3-1 (or the pseudogene TRBV3-2) to TRBJ1-6, with TRBD1 matching 8 bases. Germline loops: CDR1 LGHDT, CDR2 YNNKEL (reference sequence). The V segment lost 8 bases and the J segment 10 bases; nucleotides outside the gene matches: 7. The CDR3 loop spans 13 amino acids. CDR3 in DNA: TGTGCCAGCGTTGGACAGGGAGGCTCACCCCTCCACTTT. Its protein is CASVGQGGSPLHF.

CDR3: CASSQDTRPGQGASYNEQFF. The CDR3 nucleotides are TGTGCCAGCAGCCAAGATACTCGCCCGGGGCAGGGCGCATCCTACAATGAGCAGTTCTTC. The V call is TRBV3-1 (or the pseudogene TRBV3-2), the J call TRBJ2-1; tentatively, D is TRBD1 or TRBD2 (5 bases each). V was cut by 0 bases and J by 1 base, with 22 bases left in between. There are 20 residues in the CDR3. In germline, CDR1 is LGHDT, CDR2 YNNKEL (reference sequence).